These 17 T cell receptor beta chains were sequenced from one sample in a study of blood T cell repertoires in COVID-19. Using immunoSEQ multiplex PCR, the repertoire was profiled, and TCRdb retains in-frame clones only, with some absent. Among about 400,000 clones listed, over 75% were seen once. The sequenced sample consisted of PBMCs or T cells enriched from blood (not recorded which). These receptors came from a woman in her twenties or thirties with acute COVID-19.

J is TRBJ2-1 and V is TRBV5-1, with TRBD1 matching 8 bases. The germline CDR1 and CDR2 sequences are SGHRS and YFSETQ. V lost 0 bases and J lost 14; bases outside the gene matches: 10. The CDR3 runs to 14 residues. This CDR3 reads CASSLATFGQGKFF. The DNA for the CDR3 is TGCGCCAGCAGCTTGGCCACTTTCGGACAGGGAAAGTTCTTC. Full variable domain (rest looked up from reference TRBV5-1 and TRBJ2-1): KAGVTQTPRYLIKTRGQQVTLSCSPISGHRSVSWYQQTPGQGLQFLFEYFSETQRNKGNFPGRFSGRQFSNSRSEMNVSTLELGDSALYLCASSLATFGQGKFFGPGTRLTVL.

The chain has TRBV29-1 and TRBJ1-2; D uncertain. V gave up 0 bases and J gave up 4 bases, with 12 bases separating them. CDR1 and CDR2 from the germline V gene are SQVTM and ANQGSEA. The CDR3 is 14 residues long. CDR3 amino acids: CSVEDLRGTYGYTF. CDR3 bases: TGCAGCGTTGAAGATCTTCGGGGTACCTATGGCTACACCTTC.

The gene calls are TRBV28 and TRBJ1-1; 9 bases are shared with TRBD1. The CDR3 covers 15 residues. Germline CDR1 is MDHEN and CDR2 is SYDVKM. The trim removed 5 bases at V and 6 bases at J, leaving 10 bases unmatched. DNA for the CDR3: TGTGCCAGCAGTACTACAGGGGGCCGTCGTGCTGAAGCTTTCTTT. It yields the protein CASSTTGGRRAEAFF.

The chain employs TRBV12-3 or TRBV12-4 and TRBJ2-7, with a possible D match to TRBD2 (6 bases). Trimming shortened V by 1 base and J by 4 bases, and 8 bases separated the two germline ends. There are 13 residues in the CDR3. CDR3 protein: CASSLDGLYEQYF. The CDR3 DNA follows: TGTGCCAGCAGTTTAGACGGACTATACGAGCAGTACTTC.

This clone was seen a handful of times. V usage is TRBV9 and J usage is TRBJ1-4; D perhaps matches TRBD1 (6 bases). The CDR3 runs to 15 residues. V lost 1 base and J lost 6, with 13 bases in between. CDR1 and CDR2 (germline): SGDLS, YYNGEE. The CDR3 DNA reads TGTGCCAGCAGCGTAACGGACAGACCGCATGAAAAACTGTTTTTT. It translates to CASSVTDRPHEKLFF.

The rearrangement uses TRBV5-6 and TRBJ1-1; 7 bases are shared with TRBD1. Germline CDR1 reads SGHDT; CDR2 reads YYEEEE. V was pared by 4 bases and J by 1 base, with 7 bases of the junction left unmatched. This CDR3 is built from 15 residues. The CDR3 spells CASSGINRGNTEAFF. The CDR3 DNA is TGTGCCAGCAGCGGGATTAACAGGGGGAACACTGAAGCTTTCTTT. The variable domain in full, completed from reference TRBV5-6 and TRBJ1-1, reads DAGVTQSPTHLIKTRGQQVTLRCSPKSGHDTVSWYQQALGQGPQFIFQYYEEEERQRGNFPDRFSGHQFPNYSSELNVNALLLGDSALYLCASSGINRGNTEAFFGQGTRLTVV.

This clone was counted between two and nine times. The V call is TRBV2, the J call TRBJ1-4, with D uncertain. CDR3 length: 13 amino acids. Germline CDR1 SNHLY, CDR2 FYNNEI. Deletions cut 4 bases from V and 4 bases from J, with 7 bases between. The CDR3 spells CASSVISNEKLFF. Here the CDR3 DNA reads TGTGCCAGCAGTGTTATCAGTAATGAAAAACTGTTTTTT.

This clone has only a few counts. The chain recombines TRBV27 with TRBJ1-5; tentatively, D is TRBD1 (6 bases). V shed 6 bases and J shed 5 bases, with 11 bases lying between them. This CDR3 spans 13 amino acids. Germline-derived CDR1 and CDR2 are MNHEY and SMNVEV (reference sequence). The CDR3 protein is CASSSRGDQPQHF. The DNA of the CDR3 is TGTGCCAGCAGCTCCAGGGGAGATCAGCCCCAGCATTTT.

This clone was seen only a few times. J is TRBJ1-6 and V is TRBV18; D remains ambiguous. Per germline, CDR1 KGHSH and CDR2 LQKENI. This CDR3 contains 14 residues. Trimming left V 2 bases short and J 5 bases short, with 7 bases between. CDR3 sequence reads: CASSPYTDNSPLHF. The CDR3 DNA is TGTGCCAGCTCACCATACACAGATAATTCACCCCTCCACTTT. The full variable domain, rest sourced from reference TRBV18 and TRBJ1-6, is NAGVMQNPRHLVRRRGQEARLRCSPMKGHSHVYWYRQLPEEGLKFMVYLQKENIIDESGMPKERFSAEFPKEGPSILRIQQVVRGDSAAYFCASSPYTDNSPLHFGNGTRLTVT.

The rearrangement links TRBV19 to TRBJ1-1, with a tentative D call TRBD1 (5 bases). Germline V lookup: CDR1 LNHDA, CDR2 SQIVND (reference sequence). With 5 bases removed from V and 5 bases from J, the gap between germline ends came to 18 bases. The CDR3 is 15 residues long. CDR3 sequence: CASSDTARATTEAFF. Here the CDR3 DNA reads TGTGCCAGTAGTGACACGGCCAGGGCGACGACTGAAGCTTTCTTT.

The chain joins TRBV5-1 to TRBJ1-4, with TRBD1 matching over 8 bases. V lost 0 bases and J lost 4; bases outside the gene matches: 5. This CDR3 comprises 16 residues. CDR1 is SGHRS and CDR2 is YFSETQ in the germline V gene. DNA for the CDR3: TGCGCCAGCAGCTTGGTCGTGACAGGGGTTAATGAAAAACTGTTTTTT. Protein sequence: CASSLVVTGVNEKLFF.

V and J are TRBV5-6 and TRBJ1-5, with D possibly being TRBD1 (6 bases). V dropped 4 bases and J dropped 10 bases, with 12 bases sitting between them. The CDR3 is 12 residues long. Germline-derived CDR1 and CDR2 are SGHDT and YYEEEE. The CDR3 loop reads CASSTGTRPQHF. As DNA, the CDR3 is TGTGCCAGCAGCACCGGGACACGACCCCAGCATTTT.

The gene calls are TRBV28 and TRBJ1-1, with 9 bases fitting TRBD1. The J segment lost 7 bases and the V segment lost 7 bases, leaving 13 bases of the junction unmatched. This CDR3 has 15 residues. Germline lookup yields CDR1 MDHEN and CDR2 SYDVKM. DNA of the CDR3: TGTGCCAGCAACGAATCAGGACAGGGGACCCTTGAAGCTTTCTTT. Translated, it gives CASNESGQGTLEAFF.

The gene calls are TRBV24-1 and TRBJ2-2; D may be TRBD1 (5 bases). Trimming removed 1 base from V and 1 base from J, with 12 bases in between. The germline V gene has CDR1 KGHDR and CDR2 SFDVKD. This CDR3 contains 17 residues. The CDR3 reads CATSDFGRDVNTGELFF. CDR3 coding DNA: TGTGCCACCAGTGATTTTGGCAGGGATGTGAACACCGGGGAGCTGTTTTTT.

V is TRBV9 and J is TRBJ2-1, with 13 bases identical to TRBD2. CDR3 size: 18 residues. CDR1 SGDLS and CDR2 YYNGEE come from the germline V gene. V trimming: 3 bases; J trimming: 4 bases; junction bases outside the gene matches: 10. CDR3 loop: CASSGTSGGDSLYNEQFF. Written as DNA, the CDR3 is TGTGCCAGCAGCGGGACTAGCGGGGGCGACAGTCTTTACAATGAGCAGTTCTTC.

V and J are TRBV21-1 and TRBJ1-5; the D segment call TRBD1 is taken from the table without a DNA check. TRBV21-1 represents a pseudogene. The CDR3 totals 17 residues. The CDR3 DNA reads TGTGCCAGCAGCAAACACGACCCGGGACAGGACAATCAGCCCCAGCATTTT. It is translated as CASSKHDPGQDNQPQHF.

This chain joins TRBV7-3 and TRBJ2-4, with TRBD1 as a possible D gene (5 bases). This CDR3 contains 11 residues. V lost 8 bases to trimming and J lost 7 bases, with 9 bases between them. Germline-derived CDR1 and CDR2 are SGHTA and FQGTGA. CDR3: CASSAGNIQYF. In DNA, the CDR3 is TGTGCCAGCTCCGCAGGGAACATTCAGTACTTC.